This passage covers 14 T cell receptor beta chains from one sample sequenced in a study of blood T cells in healthy people across ages. A sample-barcoded 5' primer and a J-beta primer mix were used in a second PCR of roughly 6 to 11 cycles. TCRdb re-derived calls from the 5' RACE reads in MiXCR, one entry per CDR3 protein. The repertoire holds more than 500,000 distinct CDR3 sequences, approximately 25% seen once, with around 18% in the top ten. Sequencing was done on a sample of blood. The receptor set was obtained from a woman aged 70-85 years in good health.

V gene TRBV24-1 combines with J gene TRBJ2-5; 7 bases are shared with TRBD2. V lost 3 bases, J lost 5 bases, and 11 bases stayed unmatched. This CDR3 has 16 amino acids. Germline V gene sequence: CDR1 KGHDR, CDR2 SFDVKD. The CDR3 region is CATSDERDYPRETQYF. The CDR3 nucleotides are TGTGCCACCAGTGATGAACGGGACTATCCCAGGGAGACCCAGTACTTC.

The rearrangement links TRBV10-3 to TRBJ2-7, with D perhaps matching TRBD2 (6 bases). This CDR3 has 15 residues. Germline V gene lookup returns CDR1 ENHRY and CDR2 SYGVKD. Trimming took 6 bases from V and 0 from J, leaving 15 bases between them. CDR3 in DNA: TGTGCCATCAGCAAGATAGCGGTCCGCTCCTACGAGCAGTACTTC. It codes for CAISKIAVRSYEQYF.

This clonotype showed up many times. The V and J genes are TRBV6-5 and TRBJ2-7, with 10 bases aligning to TRBD1. The trim removed 6 bases at V and 5 bases at J, leaving 7 bases unmatched. The CDR3 extends over 14 amino acids. In germline, CDR1 is MNHEY, CDR2 SVGAGI. The CDR3 DNA is TGTGCCAGCAGCTCCGGGACAGGGGTAAACGAGCAGTACTTC. The encoded protein is CASSSGTGVNEQYF.

This chain uses TRBV7-2 with TRBJ1-2; TRBD1 matches at 8 bases. The CDR3 has 16 residues. Trimming at V came to 5 bases and at J to 2 bases, leaving 10 bases not matched to a gene. The germline CDR1 and CDR2 sequences are SGHTA and FQGNSA. CDR3 sequence (DNA): TGTGCCAGCAGCCTACAGGGGGAGAGGCGGAACTATGGCTACACCTTC. It specifies CASSLQGERRNYGYTF.

This clonotype showed up just once. The rearrangement links TRBV12-3 or TRBV12-4 to TRBJ1-2, with 9 bases fitting TRBD1. The V gene end was trimmed by 5 bases and the J gene end by 3 bases; junction bases not matched to a gene: 7. The CDR3 loop spans 15 amino acids. CDR3 sequence reads: CASSAGTGIDYGYTF. In DNA, the CDR3 is TGTGCCAGCAGTGCCGGGACAGGGATTGACTATGGCTACACCTTC.

This chain uses TRBV18 with TRBJ1-1; D may be TRBD1 (5 bases). Trimming stripped 2 bases from V and 4 bases from J, with 11 bases between. The CDR3 is made up of 14 amino acids. In germline, CDR1 is KGHSH, CDR2 LQKENI. The CDR3 nucleotides are TGTGCCAGCTCACCAACATCAGGGATCACTGAAGCTTTCTTT. Protein sequence: CASSPTSGITEAFF.

Concerning this clonotype: Relative to the germline gene, one junction end is altered; a read error may explain this. V usage is TRBV6-1 and J usage is TRBJ2-5, with D uncertain. The CDR3 extends over 11 amino acids. In germline, CDR1 is MNHNS, CDR2 SASEGT. The CDR3 sequence: CATYYGYLKHF. The CDR3 region has the DNA TGTGCCACCTACTACGGGTACCTTAAGCACTTC.

This clonotype was counted between two and nine times. The rearrangement links TRBV29-1 to TRBJ2-7; D remains ambiguous. CDR1 is SQVTM and CDR2 is ANQGSEA in the germline V gene. Trimming cost V 7 bases and J 2 bases, with 27 bases left between them. CDR3 length: 17 residues. As DNA, the CDR3 is TGCAGCGCCTCCAGGACGGGCTCCGGGTCACTCCCCTACGAGCAGTACTTC. Protein: CSASRTGSGSLPYEQYF.

The genes are TRBV4-3 and TRBJ2-5; D unresolved. CDR3 length: 14 residues. The V gene lost 1 base and the J gene lost 1 base, with 7 bases spanning the gap. Germline V gene lookup returns CDR1 LGHNA and CDR2 YSLEER. This CDR3 is CASSQGPFQETQYF. For the CDR3, the DNA is TGCGCCAGCAGCCAAGGGCCTTTCCAAGAGACCCAGTACTTC.

The chain is built from TRBV7-2 and TRBJ2-1, with 8 bases lining up with TRBD2. Germline V gives CDR1 SGHTA, CDR2 FQGNSA. The CDR3 is 15 residues long. V dropped 2 bases and J dropped 8; count of bases not matched to a gene: 8. The CDR3: CASSLRTSFRDEQFF. CDR3 DNA: TGTGCCAGCAGCTTAAGGACTAGCTTTCGGGATGAGCAGTTCTTC.

The genes are TRBV3-1 and TRBJ2-5; TRBD1 matches at 8 bases. In germline, CDR1 is LGHDT, CDR2 YNNKEL (reference sequence). The CDR3 loop spans 12 amino acids. Trimming cost V 5 bases and J 11 bases; bases outside gene matches: 7. In DNA form, the CDR3 reads TGTGCCAGCAGCTACTGGACAGGGCCTCAGTACTTC. Amino acids: CASSYWTGPQYF.

The rearrangement uses TRBV6-5 and TRBJ1-1, with a possible D match to TRBD1 (5 bases). The CDR3 is 15 residues long. Germline lookup yields CDR1 MNHEY and CDR2 SVGAGI. Trimming took off 6 bases at V and 1 base at J, with 15 bases between the two ends. Here the CDR3 reads CASRQAGTQNTEAFF. For the CDR3, the DNA is TGTGCCAGCAGGCAGGCCGGGACGCAGAACACTGAAGCTTTCTTT.

The rearrangement joins TRBV20-1 to TRBJ2-4, with a weak D call TRBD2 (7 bases). The V and J ends lost 6 bases and 2 bases respectively, with 20 bases between them. This CDR3 spans 16 amino acids. Germline V CDR1 and CDR2: DFQATT, SNEGSKA (reference sequence). The CDR3 sequence is CSAVGGAGAPKNIQYF. For the CDR3, the DNA is TGCAGTGCCGTTGGGGGGGCGGGGGCCCCCAAAAACATTCAGTACTTC.

This chain connects TRBV20-1 to TRBJ2-7, with 8 bases fitting TRBD2. CDR1 and CDR2 from the germline V gene are DFQATT and SNEGSKA (reference sequence). V lost 3 bases, J lost 5 bases, and 9 bases stayed unmatched. This CDR3 has 14 residues. The CDR3 coding sequence is TGCAGTGCTAGTCCGCGCGGGAGGCCCAACGAGCAGTACTTC. Amino acid sequence: CSASPRGRPNEQYF.